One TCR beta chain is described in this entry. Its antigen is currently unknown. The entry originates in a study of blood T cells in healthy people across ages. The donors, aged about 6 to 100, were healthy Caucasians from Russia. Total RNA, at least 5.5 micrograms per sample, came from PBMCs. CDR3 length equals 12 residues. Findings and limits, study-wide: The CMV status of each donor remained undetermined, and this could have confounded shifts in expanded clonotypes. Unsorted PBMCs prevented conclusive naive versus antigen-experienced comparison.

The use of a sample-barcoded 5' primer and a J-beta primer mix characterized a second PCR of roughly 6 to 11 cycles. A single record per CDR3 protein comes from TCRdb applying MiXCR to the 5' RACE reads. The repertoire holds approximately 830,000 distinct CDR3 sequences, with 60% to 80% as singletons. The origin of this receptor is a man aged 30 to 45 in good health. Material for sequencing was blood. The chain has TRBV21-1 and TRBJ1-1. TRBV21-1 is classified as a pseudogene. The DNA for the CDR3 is TGTGCCAGCAGCAAAGTGAGGGTTGAAGCTTTCTTT. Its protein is CASSKVRVEAFF.